Listed here is a single T cell receptor beta chain. The target antigen is unknown. PCR was performed using 60 Vbeta and 13 Jbeta primers. Generated by immunoSEQ multiplex PCR, the TCRdb table keeps only in-frame clones and is missing some. The profile shows over 110,000 clones, 70% to 85% of them singletons. This sample is drawn from a study of cytomegalovirus exposure and HLA in healthy donors. Study findings and constraints: Per published reports, the classifier diagnosed cytomegalovirus status with high specificity and sensitivity.

Germline V gene data show CDR1 as SQVTM and CDR2 as ANQGSEA. Trimming took 4 bases from V and 2 from J, leaving 6 bases between them. The CDR3 loop spans 12 amino acids. The TCR comes from a male donor in good health and CMV-seronegative. Sample: PBMCs. This sequence joins TRBV29-1 and TRBJ2-1; D is undetermined. The CDR3 region has the DNA TGCAGCGTTGGACTGGCCTACAATGAGCAGTTCTTC. Its protein is CSVGLAYNEQFF.